Listed below are T cell receptor beta chains from one sample, sequenced in a study of blood T cell repertoires in COVID-19. Generated by immunoSEQ multiplex PCR, the TCRdb table keeps only in-frame clones and is missing some. The sample lists hundreds of thousands of clones; approximately 90% were seen once. Sequenced sample: PBMCs or T cells enriched from blood (not recorded which). Receptors were obtained from a woman between 18 and 29 years old who had recovered from COVID-19. The CDR3 runs from the conserved cysteine through the conserved F or W. D genes are given only for firm matches. The size entry is marked missing in some rows and otherwise reads once, few, many or a size class.

TRBV2	TRBJ1-5	few	NA	CASKSTVGGNQPQHF	TGTGCCAGCAAATCGACGGTCGGGGGCAATCAGCCCCAGCATTTT
TRBV2	TRBJ1-4	NA	NA	CASRNRVTTNEKLFF	TGTGCCAGCAGGAACAGGGTGACAACTAATGAAAAACTGTTTTTT
TRBV6-5	TRBJ2-7	NA	NA	CASSPGGGEQYF	TGTGCCAGCAGCCCCGGGGGAGGCGAGCAGTACTTC
TRBV2	TRBJ1-3	NA	NA	CASREGNTIYF	TGTGCCAGCAGAGAGGGAAACACCATATATTTT
TRBV11-3	TRBJ1-1	NA	TRBD1	CASSSRSRGQDTEAFF	TGTGCCAGCAGCTCCAGGTCCAGGGGGCAGGACACTGAAGCTTTCTTT
TRBV5-8	TRBJ2-1	few	TRBD2	CASSLAGGLYNEQFF	TGTGCCAGCAGTCTAGCGGGGGGACTTTACAATGAGCAGTTCTTC
TRBV7-2	TRBJ2-3	NA	TRBD2	CASSLAGGADTQYF	TGTGCCAGCAGCTTAGCTGGGGGGGCAGATACGCAGTATTTT
TRBV19	TRBJ1-1	NA	TRBD1	CASSSPRDRGRTEAFF	TGTGCCAGTAGTTCCCCCCGGGACAGGGGGCGAACTGAAGCTTTCTTT
TRBV10-3	TRBJ1-6	NA	NA	CAISDYSYNSPLHF	TGTGCCATCAGTGACTACTCCTATAATTCACCCCTCCACTTT
TRBV7-9	TRBJ2-5	NA	NA	CASSLNPETQYF	TGTGCCAGCAGCTTAAATCCGGAGACCCAGTACTTC
TRBV4-2	TRBJ2-2	once	NA	CASSQEGIGVNTGELFF	TGTGCCAGCAGCCAAGAAGGCATCGGAGTTAACACCGGGGAGCTGTTTTTT
TRBV7-9	TRBJ1-2	NA	NA	CASSFRGYGYTF	TGTGCCAGCAGCTTCAGGGGCTATGGCTACACCTTC
TRBV11-2	TRBJ1-2	few	TRBD1	CASSFRQGEIKGYTF	TGTGCCAGCAGCTTCAGACAGGGTGAAATAAAAGGCTACACCTTC
TRBV10-3	TRBJ1-2	NA	NA	CAIGRGNNYGYTF	TGTGCCATCGGGAGGGGGAATAACTATGGCTACACCTTC
TRBV30	TRBJ1-6	NA	NA	CAWSVGGYDSPLHF	TGTGCCTGGAGTGTCGGGGGGTATGATTCACCCCTCCACTTT
TRBV6-1	TRBJ2-5	once	TRBD2	CASSAGLAGGPGRRETQYF	TGTGCCAGCAGTGCCGGACTAGCGGGGGGCCCAGGTAGGAGGGAGACCCAGTACTTC
TRBV5-4	TRBJ1-2	NA	NA	CASSLTGLYGYTF	TGTGCCAGCAGCTTAACAGGGCTATATGGCTACACCTTC
TRBV3-1/TRBV3-2	TRBJ1-1	few	NA	CASSVRGEAFF	TGTGCCAGCAGCGTTCGGGGTGAAGCTTTCTTT
TRBV4-1	TRBJ2-5	NA	NA	CASSQESSGRQWAQYF	TGCGCCAGCAGCCAAGAGTCAAGCGGGCGACAGTGGGCCCAGTACTTC
TRBV4-2	TRBJ2-3	NA	TRBD2	CASSQAGPSGVVGDTQYF	TGTGCCAGCAGCCAAGCAGGGCCCAGCGGGGTGGTGGGAGATACGCAGTATTTT
TRBV2	TRBJ2-2	NA	TRBD2	CASSGLAPNTGELFF	TGTGCCAGCTCCGGACTAGCGCCGAACACCGGGGAGCTGTTTTTT
TRBV5-4	TRBJ2-7	NA	NA	CASSLFQGSEEQYF	TGTGCCAGCAGCTTGTTTCAGGGCTCGGAAGAGCAGTACTTC
TRBV18	TRBJ1-5	NA	NA	CASSPTDYQPQHF	TGTGCCAGCTCACCAACAGATTATCAGCCCCAGCATTTT
TRBV24-1	TRBJ1-5	NA	TRBD1	CATSDSAVDRGLGSNQPQHF	TGTGCCACCAGTGATTCCGCCGTCGACAGGGGATTAGGTAGCAATCAGCCCCAGCATTTT
TRBV24-1	TRBJ2-1	NA	NA	CATSGKTESSYNEQFF	TGTGCCACCAGTGGGAAGACAGAAAGCTCCTACAATGAGCAGTTCTTC
TRBV7-3	TRBJ2-7	NA	NA	CASSPTDSPYEQYF	TGTGCCAGCAGCCCGACAGACAGCCCCTACGAGCAGTACTTC
TRBV25-1	TRBJ1-1	NA	TRBD1	CASSEDRGSLNTEAFF	TGTGCCAGCAGTGAAGACAGGGGAAGCTTGAACACTGAAGCTTTCTTT
TRBV6-5	TRBJ2-7	NA	TRBD2	CASSWGSGGGNEQYF	TGTGCCAGCAGTTGGGGTAGCGGGGGGGGCAACGAGCAGTACTTC